Below are 2 T cell receptor beta chains sequenced from a single sample in a study of neurological immune-mediated disorders. TCRdb processed the 5' RACE reads anew with MiXCR; each CDR3 protein has one entry. The sample has 15,000 to 20,000 distinct CDR3 sequences, 6% to 8.5% seen once. The sequenced sample consisted of CD8+ T cells from blood. These receptors were collected from a woman aged 25 to 39 with HTLV-1-associated myelopathy (HAM/TSP).

In its sample, this clonotype was seen many times. V usage is TRBV7-2 and J usage is TRBJ2-3; D tentatively reads TRBD1 or TRBD2 (5 bases each). Germline V gives CDR1 SGHTA, CDR2 FQGNSA. The V and J ends lost 5 bases and 0 bases respectively, with 12 bases between them. CDR3 length: 15 residues. The CDR3 DNA is TGTGCCAGCAGCGATCTGGGACGGAGCACAGATACGCAGTATTTT. Its translation: CASSDLGRSTDTQYF.

This clonotype was seen repeatedly, ten times or more. The chain combines TRBV7-9 with TRBJ1-1, with D tentatively TRBD1 (6 bases). The V end was cut by 2 bases, the J end by 5 bases, with 15 bases between. This CDR3 is 15 amino acids long. CDR1 and CDR2 from the germline V gene are SEHNR and FQNEAQ (reference sequence). The CDR3 loop reads CASSLSHREGTEAFF. CDR3 nucleotides: TGTGCCAGCAGCTTATCTCACAGGGAGGGAACTGAAGCTTTCTTT.